These 13 T cell receptor beta chains were all obtained from the same sample, sequenced in a study of Ad26.COV2.S vaccination and SARS-CoV-2 variants. Treatment specified: approximately 18 received Ad26.COV2.S at low or high dose, single or two shots; roughly five received placebo; per-sample allocation not given. The study sampled participants on day 63 after the first vaccine or placebo injection. Only in-frame clones appear in the TCRdb table, and some are missing; sequencing was by immunoSEQ multiplex PCR. This sample has roughly 250,000 clones; about 83% occur once, and the top ten carry roughly 3%. The material was peripheral blood, obtained in a trial of Ad26.COV2.S vaccine versus placebo. These receptors originate from a person between 18 and 65 years old who received the Ad26.COV2.S COVID-19 vaccine or a placebo.

The V call is TRBV9, the J call TRBJ1-2; D possibly corresponds to TRBD1 (6 bases). V lost 3 bases and J lost 2, with 14 bases in between. Germline V lookup: CDR1 SGDLS, CDR2 YYNGEE. The CDR3 is 15 amino acids. CDR3 sequence reads: CASSGRGGGNYGYTF. CDR3 coding DNA: TGTGCCAGCAGCGGAAGGGGGGGAGGAAACTATGGCTACACCTTC.

The chain is built from TRBV4-3 and TRBJ2-1, with D possibly being TRBD2 (6 bases). This CDR3 contains 14 residues. V lost 5 bases and J lost 4, with 12 bases in between. From germline, CDR1 is LGHNA and CDR2 YSLEER. The CDR3 here is CASSGGARYNEQFF. CDR3 DNA sequence: TGCGCCAGCAGCGGAGGGGCGAGGTACAATGAGCAGTTCTTC.

This chain links TRBV6-2 or TRBV6-3 with TRBJ1-2; D may be TRBD1 (5 bases). The CDR3 runs 15 residues. CDR1 MNHEY and CDR2 SVGEGT come from the germline V gene. Trimming left V 0 bases short and J 2 bases short, with 10 bases between. The CDR3 DNA reads as TGTGCCAGCAGTTACTCATGGGGCCGGAACTATGGCTACACCTTC. Residues: CASSYSWGRNYGYTF.

The chain couples TRBV4-3 to TRBJ2-3; 10 bases are a match to TRBD2. This CDR3 spans 15 amino acids. J was trimmed by 10 bases and V by 1 base; bases with no gene match: 8. CDR1 and CDR2 (germline): LGHNA, YSLEER. The CDR3 nucleotides are TGCGCCAGCAGCCAAGTGGCCACTAGCGGGAAAGCGCAGTATTTT. Translation gives CASSQVATSGKAQYF.

CDR3: CASSFSGGQQETQYF. CDR3 DNA: TGTGCCAGCAGCTTTTCGGGAGGTCAACAAGAGACCCAGTACTTC. V gene TRBV11-3 combines with J gene TRBJ2-5, with TRBD2 matching over 7 bases. Germline values: CDR1 SGHNT, CDR2 YENEEA. This CDR3 comprises 15 residues. Unmatched junction bases numbered 6, after V lost 3 bases and J lost 2 bases. Drawing the rest from reference TRBV11-3 and TRBJ2-5, the complete variable domain is EAGVVQSPRYKIIEKKQPVAFWCNPISGHNTLYWYLQNLGQGPELLIRYENEEAVDDSQLPKDRFSAERLKGVDSTLKIQPAELGDSAVYLCASSFSGGQQETQYFGPGTRLLVL.

The V gene is TRBV7-7, the J gene TRBJ2-1, with D perhaps TRBD2 (5 bases). Per germline, CDR1 SSHAT and CDR2 FNYEAQ (reference sequence). The ends were cut back, 1 base at V and 9 bases at J, with 10 bases in the middle. This CDR3 comprises 13 residues. CDR3 DNA sequence: TGTGCCAGCAGCTTAGTACTCGAGGGTGAGCAGTTCTTC. Translated: CASSLVLEGEQFF.

The rearrangement links TRBV7-2 to TRBJ2-3; D is uncertain. Germline loops: CDR1 SGHTA, CDR2 FQGNSA. The CDR3 has 14 amino acids. Trimming took off 1 base at V and 2 bases at J, with 7 bases between the two ends. DNA for the CDR3: TGTGCCAGCAGCTTAGGTGGTTACACAGATACGCAGTATTTT. Protein: CASSLGGYTDTQYF. Using reference TRBV7-2 and TRBJ2-3 for the parts outside the CDR3, the full variable domain is GAGVSQSPSNKVTEKGKDVELRCDPISGHTALYWYRQSLGQGLEFLIYFQGNSAPDKSGLPSDRFSAERTGGSVSTLTIQRTQQEDSAVYLCASSLGGYTDTQYFGPGTRLTVL.

The J gene is TRBJ2-1, the V gene TRBV12-3 or TRBV12-4; D is possibly TRBD2 (5 bases). CDR3 length: 11 residues. Trimming pared 6 bases from V and 9 bases from J, leaving 9 bases between. CDR3 residues: CASSVSVEQFF. CDR3 coding DNA: TGTGCCAGCAGCGTTAGCGTTGAGCAGTTCTTC.

The chain links TRBV28 to TRBJ2-7, with D perhaps matching TRBD2 (6 bases). The germline CDR1 and CDR2 sequences are MDHEN and SYDVKM. With 2 bases removed from V and 1 base from J, the gap between germline ends came to 15 bases. The CDR3 length is 16 residues. The DNA of the CDR3 is TGTGCCAGCAGTTTAGGGAGGACCTCTGATTCCTACGAGCAGTACGTC. Protein product: CASSLGRTSDSYEQYV.

The chain joins TRBV18 to TRBJ2-7, with D maybe TRBD1 (5 bases). V shed 5 bases and J shed 4 bases, with 12 bases lying between them. CDR1 KGHSH and CDR2 LQKENI come from the germline V gene. The CDR3 totals 13 residues. The DNA of the CDR3 is TGTGCCAGCTCAGCTGCAGGGAATTACGAGCAGTACGTC. Its translation is CASSAAGNYEQYV.

This rearrangement joins TRBV5-1 to TRBJ2-5; 15 bases agree with TRBD2. V was pared by 2 bases and J by 5 bases, with 4 bases of the junction left unmatched. Germline V CDR1 and CDR2: SGHRS, YFSETQ. The CDR3 length is 16 residues. The CDR3 loop reads CASSLGLAGGKETQYF. CDR3 nucleotides: TGCGCCAGCAGCTTAGGACTAGCGGGGGGGAAGGAGACCCAGTACTTC.

This chain links TRBV27 with TRBJ1-1; 7 bases fit TRBD1. Trimming at V came to 4 bases and at J to 1 base, leaving 3 bases not matched to a gene. Germline V CDR1 and CDR2: MNHEY, SMNVEV (reference sequence). This CDR3 is 14 amino acids long. CDR3 DNA sequence: TGTGCCAGCAGTTGGGACAGCCAGAACACTGAAGCTTTCTTT. Encoded protein: CASSWDSQNTEAFF.

The rearrangement joins TRBV18 to TRBJ2-1; 10 positions match TRBD2. The CDR3 loop spans 17 amino acids. V was pared by 0 bases and J by 7 bases, with 9 bases of the junction left unmatched. CDR1 is KGHSH, CDR2 LQKENI, per germline. The CDR3 spells CASSPPGLAGGRNEQFF. The CDR3 nucleotides read TGTGCCAGCTCACCACCGGGGTTAGCGGGGGGTCGGAATGAGCAGTTCTTC.